This T cell receptor (beta chain) stems from a study of Ad26.COV2.S vaccination and SARS-CoV-2 variants. Study-level background: A COV1001 Ad26.COV2.S trial-arm participant provided the sample.

Study-wide findings and caveats: Breadth measured for non-spike TCRs was similar across vaccine and placebo recipients.

Only in-frame clones appear in the TCRdb table, and some are missing; sequencing was by immunoSEQ multiplex PCR. The sample includes around 250,000 clones, around nine tenths of them seen just once. Comment on this clone: What it binds is not known.

Trimming removed 5 bases at V and 4 bases at J, with 14 bases between. The CDR3 consists of 14 residues. The germline V gene has CDR1 SGHTA and CDR2 FQGNSA. Treatment meaning: approximately 18 received Ad26.COV2.S at low or high dose, single or two shots; 5 received placebo; per-sample allocation not given. Sampling was done on day 63 after the first vaccine or placebo injection. Recruitment in Boston yielded a donor of adult age, 18-55 years. The specimen was peripheral blood, collected in a trial of Ad26.COV2.S vaccine versus placebo. The chain combines TRBV7-2 with TRBJ1-2, with D possibly TRBD1 on 5 matching bases. The source of this sequence is a person between 18 and 59 years old who received the Ad26.COV2.S COVID-19 vaccine or a placebo. CDR3 nucleotides: TGTGCCAGCAGCCCGGGACCGCAAACCTATGGCTACACCTTC. It specifies CASSPGPQTYGYTF.